The 22 T cell receptor beta chains listed next were all sequenced from one sample in a study of T cell repertoires in cytomegalovirus infection. TCRdb reprocessed the reads with MiXCR, giving one entry per CDR3 protein. The data show about 830,000 distinct CDR3 sequences, roughly 33% seen once. Antigen specificity for these receptors is unknown. The specimen was cultured CD8+ T cells from PBMCs, collected from culture after CMV antigen stimulation. The origin of the receptors is a human donor in good health (CMV status not recorded). Some clones in this sample may be carry-over from other donors' samples.

Ten or more counts support this clonotype. The chain has TRBV27 and TRBJ2-5, with D possibly TRBD1 on 5 matching bases. V dropped 6 bases and J dropped 2 bases, with 13 bases sitting between them. CDR1 and CDR2 (germline): MNHEY, SMNVEV (reference sequence). The CDR3 has 14 amino acids. This CDR3 reads CASSLVGHQETQYF. The CDR3 coding sequence is TGTGCCAGCAGCTTAGTTGGACATCAAGAGACCCAGTACTTC.

This clonotype was counted between two and nine times. The chain is built from TRBV27 and TRBJ2-4; a weak D match, TRBD2 (6 bases). Germline CDR1 reads MNHEY; CDR2 reads SMNVEV (reference sequence). This CDR3 contains 11 residues. V was pared by 9 bases and J by 9 bases, with 12 bases between. CDR3 DNA sequence: TGTGCCAGTGCGGAGGGGTCCATTCAGTACTTC. Protein sequence: CASAEGSIQYF.

This clonotype has just a few counts. The chain's CDR3 is CASRLGGLYNEQFF. The CDR3 region has the DNA TGTGCCAGCAGATTGGGAGGGCTCTACAATGAGCAGTTCTTC. This chain links TRBV12-3 or TRBV12-4 with TRBJ2-1, with 7 bases that match TRBD2. The CDR3 has 14 amino acids. The trim removed 6 bases at V and 3 bases at J, leaving 5 bases unmatched.

This clonotype was detected a few times. The V gene is TRBV28, the J gene TRBJ1-1; tentatively, D is TRBD1 (6 bases). The germline V and J ends were trimmed by 4 bases and 3 bases, with 18 bases remaining between them. There are 16 residues in the CDR3. The germline V gene encodes CDR1 MDHEN and CDR2 SYDVKM. The CDR3 DNA reads as TGTGCCAGCAGTTCTGCCCTCAGGGGCCGGGACACTGAAGCTTTCTTT. It is translated as CASSSALRGRDTEAFF.

In its sample, this clonotype was seen a few times. The J gene is TRBJ1-2, the V gene TRBV27; TRBD1 might be the D (6 bases). CDR1 and CDR2 (germline): MNHEY, SMNVEV (reference sequence). The CDR3 has 17 amino acids. V was cut by 6 bases and J by 4 bases, with 24 bases left in between. DNA for the CDR3: TGTGCCAGCAGCCTCACAAGGGGGGCAGGGGAGGCCTATGGCTACACCTTC. Amino acids: CASSLTRGAGEAYGYTF.

There are a few counts of this clonotype. J is TRBJ1-1 and V is TRBV7-6; 10 bases match TRBD1. V lost 4 bases to trimming and J lost 1 base; unmatched junction nucleotides: 9. CDR3 length equals 17 residues. The germline V gene encodes CDR1 SGHVS and CDR2 FNYEAQ. CDR3: CASSSRQGAIRNTEAFF. The CDR3 bases are TGTGCCAGCAGCTCTAGACAGGGGGCGATTAGGAACACTGAAGCTTTCTTT. Based on the CDR3 plus reference TRBV7-6 and TRBJ1-1, the full variable domain is GAGVSQSPRYKVTKRGQDVALRCDPISGHVSLYWYRQALGQGPEFLTYFNYEAQQDKSGLPNDRFSAERPEGSISTLTIQRTEQRDSAMYRCASSSRQGAIRNTEAFFGQGTRLTVV.

The gene calls are TRBV15 and TRBJ1-1, with 8 bases fitting TRBD1. The trim removed 4 bases at V and 1 base at J, leaving 5 bases unmatched. CDR1 is LNHNV, CDR2 YYDKDF, per germline (reference sequence). The CDR3 is 15 residues long. The CDR3 DNA reads TGTGCCACCAGCATAGACAGGGGAGGGAACACTGAAGCTTTCTTT. It yields the protein CATSIDRGGNTEAFF. Complete variable domain (other parts from reference TRBV15 and TRBJ1-1): DAMVIQNPRYQVTQFGKPVTLSCSQTLNHNVMYWYQQKSSQAPKLLFHYYDKDFNNEADTPDNFQSRRPNTSFCFLDIRSPGLGDTAMYLCATSIDRGGNTEAFFGQGTRLTVV.

A few counts support this clonotype. The gene calls are TRBV4-1 and TRBJ1-1, with 8 bases lining up with TRBD1. Trimming took 4 bases from V and 3 from J; bases not matched to a gene: 16. Germline loops: CDR1 MGHRA, CDR2 YSYEKL. The CDR3 has 18 residues. This chain's CDR3 is CASSLRSATGAGYTEAFF. The CDR3 DNA follows: TGCGCCAGCAGCCTAAGATCGGCGACAGGGGCTGGGTACACTGAAGCTTTCTTT.

This chain uses TRBV5-3 with TRBJ2-3; 7 bases are shared with TRBD1. TRBV5-3 is an ORF for which the function is uncertain. J gave up 3 bases and V 2 bases, and 6 bases lay outside the gene matches. CDR3 length: 15 amino acids. Here the CDR3 DNA reads TGTGCCAGAAGCTTAGACAGGGACAAAACAGATACGCAGTATTTT. Protein: CARSLDRDKTDTQYF.

This clonotype was picked up a small number of times. V and J are TRBV29-1 and TRBJ1-5; a possible D gene is TRBD1 (6 bases). CDR3 length: 14 amino acids. Trimming removed 5 bases from V and 0 bases from J, with 11 bases in between. Per germline, CDR1 SQVTM and CDR2 ANQGSEA. The DNA for the CDR3 is TGCAGCGTTTCGGGACAATATAGCAATCAGCCCCAGCATTTT. Translation: CSVSGQYSNQPQHF. Looking up the rest from reference TRBV29-1 and TRBJ1-5 gives the full variable domain: SAVISQKPSRDICQRGTSLTIQCQVDSQVTMMFWYRQQPGQSLTLIATANQGSEATYESGFVIDKFPISRPNLTFSTLTVSNMSPEDSSIYLCSVSGQYSNQPQHFGDGTRLSIL.

This clonotype was detected only a few times. The DNA of the CDR3 is TGTGCCAGCAGTGAAACGCAGGCTACGAACACCGGGGAGCTGTTTTTT. Its protein is CASSETQATNTGELFF. The chain uses TRBV2 and TRBJ2-2, with unresolved D. CDR3 length: 16 residues. Germline CDR1 reads SNHLY; CDR2 reads FYNNEI. The V gene lost 2 bases and the J gene lost 0 bases, with 10 bases spanning the gap.

This chain uses TRBV12-5 with TRBJ2-7; TRBD1 is a possible D gene (6 bases). In germline, CDR1 is LGHNT, CDR2 FRNRAP. The CDR3 covers 14 residues. Deletions cut 7 bases from V and 0 bases from J, with 13 bases between. CDR3 nucleotides: TGTGCTAGTGCCGTTGGGGACATCTCCTACGAGCAGTACTTC. It specifies CASAVGDISYEQYF.

The chain uses TRBV6-1 and TRBJ2-5; D is uncertain. The CDR3 consists of 14 residues. V lost 1 base and J 3 bases, leaving 9 bases between the germline ends. Germline assignment: CDR1 MNHNS and CDR2 SASEGT. CDR3: CASSEVEAEETQYF. The CDR3 DNA is TGTGCCAGCAGTGAAGTAGAGGCAGAAGAGACCCAGTACTTC.

The table lists this clonotype with a few counts. The chain is built from TRBV10-3 and TRBJ2-4; 11 nucleotides line up with TRBD1. Germline CDR1 is ENHRY and CDR2 is SYGVKD. The CDR3 extends over 14 amino acids. V dropped 3 bases and J dropped 9; count of bases not matched to a gene: 4. As DNA, the CDR3 is TGTGCCATCAGTGAATCGGGACAGGGGGTCATTCAGTACTTC. Amino acids: CAISESGQGVIQYF.

The V and J genes are TRBV7-4 and TRBJ2-7; D not resolved. V lost 5 bases and J lost 6, with 11 bases in between. This CDR3 is built from 12 residues. The germline V gene has CDR1 SGHVT and CDR2 SQSDAQ. The CDR3 DNA sequence: TGTGCCAGCAGCCTGTCGGTTCGCGAGCAGTACGTC. This codes for CASSLSVREQYV.

Remarks on this clonotype: The junction does not match germline at one end; this may be a read error. The genes are TRBV7-6 and TRBJ1-4; D is unclear. The V gene's germline CDR1 is SGHVS and CDR2 FNYEAQ. The CDR3 length is 14 residues. CDR3 sequence (DNA): TGTGCCAACAGCTTATTCGCAACTAATGAAAAACTGTTTTTT. This gives the protein CANSLFATNEKLFF.

The chain combines TRBV19 with TRBJ2-2; TRBD1 or TRBD2 may be the D gene (6 bases each). The CDR3 spans 13 residues. The germline gives CDR1 LNHDA, CDR2 SQIVND (reference sequence). The ends were cut back, 7 bases at V and 6 bases at J, with 12 bases in the middle. The DNA of the CDR3 is TGTGCCAGTAAGGGGGGCCTTCCCGGGGAGCTGTTTTTT. It codes for CASKGGLPGELFF. Filled out from reference TRBV19 and TRBJ2-2, the complete variable domain reads DGGITQSPKYLFRKEGQNVTLSCEQNLNHDAMYWYRQDPGQGLRLIYYSQIVNDFQKGDIAEGYSVSREKKESFPLTVTSAQKNPTAFYLCASKGGLPGELFFGEGSRLTVL.

This clonotype was seen at least ten times. The V and J genes are TRBV7-8 and TRBJ2-3; the D gene could be TRBD1 or TRBD2 (6 bases each). This CDR3 contains 16 residues. The V gene's germline CDR1 is SGHVS and CDR2 FQNEAQ. With 2 bases removed from V and 0 bases from J, the gap between germline ends came to 12 bases. The CDR3 region has the DNA TGTGCCAGCAGCTTAAGCCGGGGGCAGAGCACAGATACGCAGTATTTT. Its translation: CASSLSRGQSTDTQYF.

The rearrangement links TRBV7-6 to TRBJ2-5; D ambiguous. There are 14 residues in the CDR3. Germline loops: CDR1 SGHVS, CDR2 FNYEAQ. Between the trimmed V and J ends, which lost 2 bases and 4 bases, there was a span of 11 bases. CDR3 coding DNA: TGTGCCAGCAGCTTAATCGAGCTAGGAGAGACCCAGTACTTC. Its translation: CASSLIELGETQYF. Complete variable domain (other parts from reference TRBV7-6 and TRBJ2-5): GAGVSQSPRYKVTKRGQDVALRCDPISGHVSLYWYRQALGQGPEFLTYFNYEAQQDKSGLPNDRFSAERPEGSISTLTIQRTEQRDSAMYRCASSLIELGETQYFGPGTRLLVL.

The chain combines TRBV4-1 with TRBJ2-7; D remains unclear. With 0 bases removed from V and 5 bases from J, the gap between germline ends came to 11 bases. Germline V gene data show CDR1 as MGHRA and CDR2 as YSYEKL. The CDR3 totals 14 residues. In DNA form, the CDR3 reads TGCGCCAGCAGCCAAGATCGGCACTGGGACGAGCAGTACTTC. It is translated as CASSQDRHWDEQYF.

This clonotype was seen more than once but under ten times. CDR3 DNA sequence: TGTGCCAGCAGCCCGGGACATAACGTCGGCGAGACCCAGTACTTC. Protein sequence: CASSPGHNVGETQYF. V and J are TRBV6-1 and TRBJ2-5; TRBD1 might be the D (6 bases). The CDR3 contains 15 residues. The germline V and J ends were trimmed by 6 bases and 5 bases, with 19 bases remaining between them. Germline loops: CDR1 MNHNS, CDR2 SASEGT.

The chain recombines TRBV7-8 with TRBJ2-1; 7 bases align to TRBD2. The CDR3 extends over 16 amino acids. CDR1 is SGHVS and CDR2 is FQNEAQ in the germline V gene. V dropped 3 bases and J dropped 4; count of bases not matched to a gene: 9. CDR3 amino acids: CASSFSGEGGYNEQFF. CDR3 bases: TGTGCCAGCAGCTTTTCGGGGGAGGGCGGTTACAATGAGCAGTTCTTC.